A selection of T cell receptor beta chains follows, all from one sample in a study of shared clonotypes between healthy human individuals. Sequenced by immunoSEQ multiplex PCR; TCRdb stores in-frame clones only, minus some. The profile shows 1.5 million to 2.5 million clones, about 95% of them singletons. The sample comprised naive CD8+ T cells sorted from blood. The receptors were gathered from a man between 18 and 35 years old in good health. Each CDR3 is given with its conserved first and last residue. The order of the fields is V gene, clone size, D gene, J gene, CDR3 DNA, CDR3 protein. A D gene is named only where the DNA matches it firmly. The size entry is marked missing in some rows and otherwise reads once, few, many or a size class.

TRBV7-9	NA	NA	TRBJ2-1	TGTGCCAGCAGCTCCTGGGCGGCAGGTGGGGCGGATGAGCAGTTCTTC	CASSSWAAGGADEQFF
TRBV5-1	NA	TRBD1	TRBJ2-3	TGCGCCAGCAGCCCACAACGACAGGGGTCATTTTCTGATACGCAGTATTTT	CASSPQRQGSFSDTQYF
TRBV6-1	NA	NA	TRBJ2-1	TGTGCCAGCAGTGACACGGACAATGAGCAGTTCTTC	CASSDTDNEQFF
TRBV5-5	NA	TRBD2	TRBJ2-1	TGTGCCAGCAGCTTGACTAGCGGGTCCTACAATGAGCAGTTCTTC	CASSLTSGSYNEQFF
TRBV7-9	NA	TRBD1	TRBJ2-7	TGTGCCAGCAGCTTAGCGGGGGACAGGGGCCACGAGCAGTACTTC	CASSLAGDRGHEQYF
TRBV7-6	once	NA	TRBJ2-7	TGTGCCAGCAGCTTTTCAGGGCCCTACGAGCAGTACTTC	CASSFSGPYEQYF
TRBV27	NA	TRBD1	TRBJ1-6	TGTGCCAGCAGTGATCAGAGGGGGCCCTATAATTCACCCCTCCACTTT	CASSDQRGPYNSPLHF
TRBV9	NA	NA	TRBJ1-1	TGTGCCAGCAGCGGGGGGACGACTGAAGCTTTCTTT	CASSGGTTEAFF
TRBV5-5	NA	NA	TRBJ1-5	TGTGCCAGCAGACAGAGGGGAGGCCAGCCCCAGCATTTT	CASRQRGGQPQHF
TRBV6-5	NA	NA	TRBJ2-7	TGTGCCAGCAGGCCACAGGGCTTCCGTGGTGAAGAGCAGTACTTC	CASRPQGFRGEEQYF
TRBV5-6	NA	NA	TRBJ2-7	TGTGCCAGCAGCCCAGGAGCCCCCCCCAACGAGCAGTACTTC	CASSPGAPPNEQYF
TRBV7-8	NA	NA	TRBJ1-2	TGTGCCAGCAGGGGCCAGGACTATGGCTACACCTTC	CASRGQDYGYTF
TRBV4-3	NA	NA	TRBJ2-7	TGCGCCAGCAGCCAAGATCTGGCTCCGAACTACGAGCAGTACTTC	CASSQDLAPNYEQYF
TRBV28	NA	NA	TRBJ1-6	TGTGCCAGCAGTCAAGCCGGGACGGGATATAATTCACCCCTCCACTTT	CASSQAGTGYNSPLHF
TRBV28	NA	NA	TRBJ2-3	TGTGCCAGCACCCTCCCTGCCGGGGAGGCAGATACGCAGTATTTT	CASTLPAGEADTQYF
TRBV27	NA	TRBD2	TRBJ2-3	TGTGCCAGCAGTACCTTAGCGGGAGAGACAGATACGCAGTATTTT	CASSTLAGETDTQYF
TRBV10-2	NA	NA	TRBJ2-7	TGCGCCAGCAGTGAGTCATTGGGGAACGAGCAGTACTTC	CASSESLGNEQYF
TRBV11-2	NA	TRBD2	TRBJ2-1	TGTGCCAGCAGCAGGACTAGCGGGAGGGCGGATTACAATGAGCAGTTCTTC	CASSRTSGRADYNEQFF
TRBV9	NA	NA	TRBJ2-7	TGTGCCAGCAGCGTAGGTGCACCAGCCTACGAGCAGTACTTC	CASSVGAPAYEQYF
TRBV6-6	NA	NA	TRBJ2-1	TGTGCCAGCAGCCCCGGCTCCTACAATGAGCAGTTCTTC	CASSPGSYNEQFF
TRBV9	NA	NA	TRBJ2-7	TGTGCCAGCAGCGTAGGTGGACTGACTGAGCAGTACTTC	CASSVGGLTEQYF
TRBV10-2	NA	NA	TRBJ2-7	TGCGCCAGCAGTGTAGGTCTAGGAGAGCAGTACTTC	CASSVGLGEQYF
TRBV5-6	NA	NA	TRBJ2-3	TGTGCCAGCAGCTTTTTAGAAGCGGGTTACGCCCTTAGCACAGATACGCAGTATTTT	CASSFLEAGYALSTDTQYF
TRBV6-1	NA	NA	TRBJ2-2	TGTGCCAGCAGTGAAGCCCGGGGCCACCTACCCACCGGGGAGCTGTTTTTT	CASSEARGHLPTGELFF